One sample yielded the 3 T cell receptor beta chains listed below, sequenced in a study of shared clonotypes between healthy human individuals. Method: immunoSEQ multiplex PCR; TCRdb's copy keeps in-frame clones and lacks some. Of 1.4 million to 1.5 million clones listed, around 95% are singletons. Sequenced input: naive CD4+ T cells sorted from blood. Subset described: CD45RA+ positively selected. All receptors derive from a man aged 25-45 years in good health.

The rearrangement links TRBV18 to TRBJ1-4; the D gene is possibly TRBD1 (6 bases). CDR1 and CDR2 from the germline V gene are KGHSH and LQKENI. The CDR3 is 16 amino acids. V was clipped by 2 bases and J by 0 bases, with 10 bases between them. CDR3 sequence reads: CASSPMAGATNEKLFF. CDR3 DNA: TGTGCCAGCTCACCAATGGCAGGGGCAACTAATGAAAAACTGTTTTTT.

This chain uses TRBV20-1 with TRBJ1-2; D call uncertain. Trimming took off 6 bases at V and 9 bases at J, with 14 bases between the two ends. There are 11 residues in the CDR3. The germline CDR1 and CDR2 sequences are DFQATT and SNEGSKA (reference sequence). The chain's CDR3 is CSARTGERYTF. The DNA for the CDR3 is TGCAGTGCCCGAACCGGGGAGCGCTACACCTTC.

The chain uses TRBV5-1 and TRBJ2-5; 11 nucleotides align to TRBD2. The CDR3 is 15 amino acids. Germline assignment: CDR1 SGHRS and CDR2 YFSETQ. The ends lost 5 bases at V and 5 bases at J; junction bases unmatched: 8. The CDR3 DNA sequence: TGCGCCAGCAGAACCGGGACTAGCGGCGGGGAGACCCAGTACTTC. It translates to CASRTGTSGGETQYF. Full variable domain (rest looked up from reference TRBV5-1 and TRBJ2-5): KAGVTQTPRYLIKTRGQQVTLSCSPISGHRSVSWYQQTPGQGLQFLFEYFSETQRNKGNFPGRFSGRQFSNSRSEMNVSTLELGDSALYLCASRTGTSGGETQYFGPGTRLLVL.